This T cell receptor (beta chain) was found in a study of CD8+ T cells in alopecia areata. General study results and limits: Against the mouse data, patients shared TCRs less clearly, possibly for HLA reasons.

Following RNA extraction, reverse transcription yielded cDNA that acted as the sequencing template. The assay was immunoSEQ multiplex PCR, and TCRdb's table has in-frame clones only and misses some. The sample has 150,000 to 200,000 clones, roughly 70% seen once. The sorting of PBMCs gave CD4+ and CD8+ T cells. Many counts were recorded for this clone. Its antigen is as yet unknown. The length of the CDR3 is 12 residues. Per the germline V gene, CDR1 is SGDLS and CDR2 is YYNGEE. Trimming shortened V by 4 bases and J by 0 bases, and 4 bases separated the two germline ends. The source material was CD8+ T cells sorted from blood, sampled at week 0. This rearrangement joins TRBV9 to TRBJ2-5; D call uncertain. The TCR originated in a human donor with alopecia areata. CDR3 region: CASSLDQETQYF. The CDR3 nucleotides read TGTGCCAGCAGCCTGGACCAAGAGACCCAGTACTTC.